Below, one T cell receptor (beta chain) is given with its context. TCRdb's copy holds only in-frame clones and misses some; the assay was immunoSEQ multiplex PCR. The sample includes 58,000 or so clones, 80% to 90% of them seen just once. Germline CDR1 and CDR2: PRHDT and FYEKMQ (reference sequence). The V end was cut by 4 bases, the J end by 1 base, with 8 bases between. The CDR3 runs to 14 residues. Systemic immunosuppression or a history of autoimmune disease excluded patients. The record originates from a study of OX40 agonist ivuxolimab in advanced cancers. The rearrangement uses TRBV13 and TRBJ2-1; D is undetermined. The source is an adult with an advanced solid tumor such as melanoma, head and neck, liver or kidney cancer. Sequencing was performed on CD4+ or CD8+ T cells sorted from blood, taken in a trial of the OX40 agonist ivuxolimab. The CDR3 loop reads CASSSRESYNEQFF. CDR3 bases: TGTGCCAGCAGCTCAAGGGAATCCTACAATGAGCAGTTCTTC.